These T cell receptor beta chains were read from a single sample in a study of CD8 T cells in ankylosing spondylitis. TCRdb re-analysed the 5' RACE reads in MiXCR, keeping a single row per CDR3 protein. The sample yields fewer than 500,000 distinct CDR3 sequences, roughly 27% seen once. The sequenced sample consisted of blood, either unsorted or a sorted T cell fraction (not recorded which). All receptors come from a male donor with ankylosing spondylitis. Both conserved end residues are part of each CDR3. Each record gives: J gene, clone size, V gene, D gene, CDR3 protein, CDR3 DNA. A D gene is named only where the DNA matches it firmly. The listing skips clone size in some rows; elsewhere it reads once, few, many or a size class.

j_gene: TRBJ2-7; abundance: NA; v_gene: TRBV7-9; d_gene: NA; CDR3aa: CASSTTQGSDEQYF; CDR3nt: TGTGCCAGCAGCACGACACAGGGATCTGACGAGCAGTACTTC
j_gene: TRBJ2-7; abundance: NA; v_gene: TRBV10-1; d_gene: TRBD2; CDR3aa: CASSDTREHEQYF; CDR3nt: TGCGCCAGCAGTGATACGCGGGAGCACGAGCAGTACTTC
j_gene: TRBJ1-5; abundance: NA; v_gene: TRBV12-3/TRBV12-4; d_gene: NA; CDR3aa: CASSSMVSNQPQHF; CDR3nt: TGTGCCAGCAGTTCTATGGTGAGCAATCAGCCCCAGCATTTT
j_gene: TRBJ1-4; abundance: many; v_gene: TRBV12-3/TRBV12-4; d_gene: TRBD1; CDR3aa: CASSLGQGIGKLFF; CDR3nt: TGTGCCAGCAGTTTGGGACAGGGGATCGGAAAACTGTTTTTT
j_gene: TRBJ2-3; abundance: NA; v_gene: TRBV7-2; d_gene: TRBD1; CDR3aa: CASSLVQGGPDTQYF; CDR3nt: TGTGCCAGCAGCTTAGTACAGGGGGGTCCAGATACGCAGTATTTT
j_gene: TRBJ1-3; abundance: NA; v_gene: TRBV18; d_gene: NA; CDR3aa: CASSPAGYGNTIYF; CDR3nt: TGTGCCAGCTCACCAGCGGGGTACGGAAACACCATATATTTT
j_gene: TRBJ1-1; abundance: NA; v_gene: TRBV30; d_gene: NA; CDR3aa: CAWSARGDTEAFF; CDR3nt: TGTGCCTGGAGTGCCCGGGGGGACACTGAAGCTTTCTTT
j_gene: TRBJ2-3; abundance: NA; v_gene: TRBV5-1; d_gene: NA; CDR3aa: CASQERAATDTQYF; CDR3nt: TGCGCCAGTCAAGAGCGGGCAGCGACAGATACGCAGTATTTT
j_gene: TRBJ1-6; abundance: NA; v_gene: TRBV27; d_gene: NA; CDR3aa: CASRLDRNSPLHF; CDR3nt: TGTGCCAGCAGGCTAGACAGGAATTCACCCCTCCACTTT
j_gene: TRBJ2-1; abundance: many; v_gene: TRBV5-1; d_gene: TRBD1; CDR3aa: CASSSDRGPGGNEQFF; CDR3nt: TGCGCCAGCAGCTCGGACAGGGGCCCCGGGGGCAATGAGCAGTTCTTC
j_gene: TRBJ2-7; abundance: NA; v_gene: TRBV15; d_gene: NA; CDR3aa: CATSRDRNTVVGDEQYF; CDR3nt: TGTGCCACCAGCAGAGATAGAAATACGGTGGTGGGCGACGAGCAGTACTTC
j_gene: TRBJ1-2; abundance: NA; v_gene: TRBV29-1; d_gene: NA; CDR3aa: CSVWTANYGYTF; CDR3nt: TGCAGCGTCTGGACAGCTAACTATGGCTACACCTTC
j_gene: TRBJ2-3; abundance: few; v_gene: TRBV5-6; d_gene: TRBD2; CDR3aa: CASSATALAGARYF; CDR3nt: TGTGCCAGCAGCGCTACTGCTCTAGCGGGAGCCCGGTATTTT
j_gene: TRBJ2-1; abundance: few; v_gene: TRBV5-1; d_gene: TRBD2; CDR3aa: CASSLLTSGSSDNEQFF; CDR3nt: TGCGCCAGCAGCTTGTTGACTAGCGGGAGTTCGGACAATGAGCAGTTCTTC
j_gene: TRBJ2-7; abundance: many; v_gene: TRBV7-2; d_gene: NA; CDR3aa: CASSLGILQGHEQYF; CDR3nt: TGTGCCAGCAGCTTAGGTATATTACAGGGTCACGAGCAGTACTTC
j_gene: TRBJ1-1; abundance: NA; v_gene: TRBV20-1; d_gene: TRBD1; CDR3aa: CSAPGQWTNTEAFF; CDR3nt: TGCAGTGCACCGGGACAGTGGACGAACACTGAAGCTTTCTTT
j_gene: TRBJ1-1; abundance: NA; v_gene: TRBV12-3/TRBV12-4; d_gene: NA; CDR3aa: CACYVVTEAFF; CDR3nt: TGTGCCTGTTATGTGGTCACTGAAGCTTTCTTT
j_gene: TRBJ2-3; abundance: few; v_gene: TRBV10-3; d_gene: NA; CDR3aa: CAISESKTGSTQYTQYF; CDR3nt: TGTGCCATCAGTGAGTCGAAAACCGGTTCAACCCAATATACGCAGTATTTT
j_gene: TRBJ2-1; abundance: NA; v_gene: TRBV20-1; d_gene: TRBD2; CDR3aa: CSARPGLAITYNEQFF; CDR3nt: TGCAGTGCTAGACCGGGACTAGCGATAACCTACAATGAGCAGTTCTTC
j_gene: TRBJ1-2; abundance: few; v_gene: TRBV11-1; d_gene: NA; CDR3aa: CASSLAASWVDKNYGYTF; CDR3nt: TGTGCCAGCAGCTTAGCTGCATCCTGGGTTGACAAGAACTATGGCTACACCTTC
j_gene: TRBJ2-1; abundance: few; v_gene: TRBV3-1; d_gene: TRBD1; CDR3aa: CASSQGVGTGGSEQFF; CDR3nt: TGTGCCAGCAGCCAAGGAGTAGGGACAGGGGGAAGTGAGCAGTTCTTC
j_gene: TRBJ2-2; abundance: few; v_gene: TRBV5-1; d_gene: TRBD1; CDR3aa: CASSLTGAPTGELFF; CDR3nt: TGCGCCAGCAGTCTTACAGGGGCCCCCACCGGGGAGCTGTTTTTT
j_gene: TRBJ2-5; abundance: few; v_gene: TRBV5-5; d_gene: TRBD2; CDR3aa: CASSLVLAGGETQYF; CDR3nt: TGTGCCAGCAGCTTGGTTCTCGCGGGAGGAGAGACCCAGTACTTC
j_gene: TRBJ2-7; abundance: NA; v_gene: TRBV20-1; d_gene: TRBD2; CDR3aa: CSARFSGASYEQYF; CDR3nt: TGCAGTGCTAGATTTAGCGGGGCCTCCTACGAGCAGTACTTC
j_gene: TRBJ2-1; abundance: few; v_gene: TRBV27; d_gene: NA; CDR3aa: CASSFPRGGVVNEQFF; CDR3nt: TGTGCCAGCAGTTTCCCACGCGGAGGAGTTGTAAATGAGCAGTTCTTC
j_gene: TRBJ1-5; abundance: many; v_gene: TRBV5-1; d_gene: TRBD1; CDR3aa: CASSLDRDQPQHF; CDR3nt: TGTGCCAGCAGCTTGGACAGGGATCAGCCCCAGCATTTT
j_gene: TRBJ2-1; abundance: NA; v_gene: TRBV12-3/TRBV12-4; d_gene: NA; CDR3aa: CASSPPFAGSIYNEQFF; CDR3nt: TGTGCCAGCAGTCCTCCTTTTGCGGGCTCAATATACAATGAGCAGTTCTTC
j_gene: TRBJ2-4; abundance: NA; v_gene: TRBV20-1; d_gene: NA; CDR3aa: CCARVPTVVGENIQYF; CDR3nt: TGCTGTGCTAGAGTCCCCACCGTCGTGGGCGAAAACATTCAGTACTTC
j_gene: TRBJ2-1; abundance: NA; v_gene: TRBV24-1; d_gene: NA; CDR3aa: CATSDHTQRGQFF; CDR3nt: TGTGCCACCAGTGACCATACCCAGAGGGGGCAGTTCTTC
j_gene: TRBJ1-1; abundance: NA; v_gene: TRBV20-1; d_gene: NA; CDR3aa: CSGLPRGRGTEAFF; CDR3nt: TGCAGTGGTCTCCCCAGGGGAAGGGGGACTGAAGCTTTCTTT
j_gene: TRBJ2-1; abundance: NA; v_gene: TRBV12-3/TRBV12-4; d_gene: TRBD1; CDR3aa: CASRPDRGNYNEQFF; CDR3nt: TGTGCCAGCAGACCCGACAGGGGGAATTACAATGAGCAGTTCTTC
j_gene: TRBJ2-1; abundance: NA; v_gene: TRBV5-4; d_gene: TRBD2; CDR3aa: CASSPGTSDTNEQFF; CDR3nt: TGTGCCAGCAGCCCCGGGACTAGCGATACTAATGAGCAGTTCTTC
j_gene: TRBJ2-1; abundance: few; v_gene: TRBV27; d_gene: NA; CDR3aa: CASSLWYREGDEQFF; CDR3nt: TGTGCCAGCAGTTTATGGTACAGGGAGGGTGATGAGCAGTTCTTC
j_gene: TRBJ2-3; abundance: few; v_gene: TRBV10-3; d_gene: TRBD2; CDR3aa: CAIAPFVGRATDTQYF; CDR3nt: TGTGCCATCGCACCCTTTGTGGGGAGGGCAACAGATACGCAGTATTTT
j_gene: TRBJ2-3; abundance: few; v_gene: TRBV7-2; d_gene: NA; CDR3aa: CASSLTWQRSTDTQYF; CDR3nt: TGTGCCAGCAGCTTAACGTGGCAAAGGAGCACAGATACGCAGTATTTT
j_gene: TRBJ1-6; abundance: NA; v_gene: TRBV6-1; d_gene: TRBD1; CDR3aa: CASREDRGRSPLHF; CDR3nt: TGTGCCAGCAGAGAGGACAGGGGGCGATCACCCCTCCACTTT
j_gene: TRBJ1-1; abundance: NA; v_gene: TRBV29-1; d_gene: TRBD1; CDR3aa: CSVHYGTGHTEAFF; CDR3nt: TGCAGCGTACACTACGGGACAGGGCATACTGAAGCTTTCTTT
j_gene: TRBJ2-3; abundance: few; v_gene: TRBV7-9; d_gene: NA; CDR3aa: CASSSLGRDTQYF; CDR3nt: TGTGCCAGCAGCTCCCTAGGGCGCGATACGCAGTATTTT
j_gene: TRBJ2-3; abundance: NA; v_gene: TRBV11-3; d_gene: TRBD2; CDR3aa: CASSPRLAGSEDTQYF; CDR3nt: TGTGCCAGCAGCCCCCGACTAGCGGGATCGGAAGATACGCAGTATTTT
j_gene: TRBJ1-4; abundance: NA; v_gene: TRBV12-3/TRBV12-4; d_gene: NA; CDR3aa: CASQESVGWGKLFF; CDR3nt: TGTGCCAGCCAAGAATCCGTAGGTTGGGGAAAACTGTTTTTT
j_gene: TRBJ2-3; abundance: once; v_gene: TRBV10-3; d_gene: TRBD1; CDR3aa: CAISEGARRGSDTQYF; CDR3nt: TGTGCCATCAGTGAGGGGGCCCGCAGGGGGTCAGATACGCAGTATTTT
j_gene: TRBJ2-1; abundance: few; v_gene: TRBV12-3/TRBV12-4; d_gene: NA; CDR3aa: CASTGSAYEQFF; CDR3nt: TGTGCCAGCACCGGGAGTGCGTATGAGCAGTTCTTC
j_gene: TRBJ2-7; abundance: NA; v_gene: TRBV6-1; d_gene: TRBD1; CDR3aa: CASRRDRDTYEQYF; CDR3nt: TGTGCCAGCAGAAGGGACAGGGACACCTACGAGCAGTACTTC
j_gene: TRBJ1-2; abundance: NA; v_gene: TRBV3-1; d_gene: TRBD1; CDR3aa: CASSQLTGIVIYGYTF; CDR3nt: TGTGCCAGCAGCCAACTGACAGGGATAGTAATCTACGGCTACACCTTC
j_gene: TRBJ2-1; abundance: NA; v_gene: TRBV20-1; d_gene: NA; CDR3aa: CSARMTFDNEQFF; CDR3nt: TGCAGTGCTAGAATGACCTTCGACAATGAGCAGTTCTTC
j_gene: TRBJ1-5; abundance: NA; v_gene: TRBV20-1; d_gene: NA; CDR3aa: CSARDKGYQPQHF; CDR3nt: TGCAGTGCTAGAGATAAGGGGTATCAGCCCCAGCATTTT